This T cell receptor beta chain was captured in a study of shared clonotypes between healthy human individuals. Background on the study: For every donor, three CD4 naive, three CD4 memory, two CD8 naive and one CD8 memory plates were used.

Repertoires were generated with immunoSEQ multiplex PCR, while TCRdb's copy carries only in-frame clones and drops some. The sample includes about 2.1 million clones, just over 90% seen only once; the top ten take more than 1.5%. About this clone: The target antigen is unknown.

V was clipped by 5 bases and J by 2 bases; unmatched bases: 11. CDR1 is MNHEY and CDR2 is SMNVEV in the germline V gene (reference sequence). This CDR3 is built from 16 residues. Study results and caveats: Limited genetic and exposure-history diversity came from having few donors.

Naive CD8 populations comprised CD45RO-negative cells positively selected for CCR7, excluding terminally differentiated effector memory CD45RA+ cells. This clonotype originated in a man aged 18-30 years in good health. Some clones in this sample may be carry-over from other donors' samples. Sequencing was done on a sample of naive CD8+ T cells from PBMCs. The V gene is TRBV27, the J gene TRBJ2-5; TRBD1 aligns across 7 bases. The CDR3 protein is CASSRGPGAKQETQYF. In nucleotides, the CDR3 is TGTGCCAGCAGTAGGGGGCCGGGCGCAAAGCAAGAGACCCAGTACTTC.